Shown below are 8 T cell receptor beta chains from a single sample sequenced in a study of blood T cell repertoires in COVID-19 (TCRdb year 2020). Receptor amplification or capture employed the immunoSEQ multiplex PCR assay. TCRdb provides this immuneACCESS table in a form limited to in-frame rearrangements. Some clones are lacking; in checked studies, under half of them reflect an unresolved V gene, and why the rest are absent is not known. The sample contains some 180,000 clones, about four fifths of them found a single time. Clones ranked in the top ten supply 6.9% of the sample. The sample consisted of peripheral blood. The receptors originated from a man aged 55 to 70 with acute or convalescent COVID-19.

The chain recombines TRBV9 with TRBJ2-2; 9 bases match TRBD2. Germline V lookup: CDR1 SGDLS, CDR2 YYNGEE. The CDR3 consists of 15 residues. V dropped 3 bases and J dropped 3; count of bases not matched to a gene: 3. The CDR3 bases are TGTGCCAGCAGCGGAGCGGGAGGATACACCGGGGAGCTGTTTTTT. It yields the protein CASSGAGGYTGELFF.

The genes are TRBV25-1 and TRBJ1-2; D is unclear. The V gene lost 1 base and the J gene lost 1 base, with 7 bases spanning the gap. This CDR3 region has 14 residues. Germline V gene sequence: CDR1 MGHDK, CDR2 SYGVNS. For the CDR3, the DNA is TGTGCCAGCAGTGAATCTGGCCTTAACTATGGCTACACCTTC. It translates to CASSESGLNYGYTF.

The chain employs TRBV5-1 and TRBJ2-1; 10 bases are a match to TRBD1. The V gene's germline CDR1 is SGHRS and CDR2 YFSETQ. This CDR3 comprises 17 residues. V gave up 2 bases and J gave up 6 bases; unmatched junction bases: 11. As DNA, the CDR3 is TGCGCCAGCAGCTTCGATCTAGGGACAGGGGAAGGCAATGAGCAGTTCTTC. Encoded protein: CASSFDLGTGEGNEQFF. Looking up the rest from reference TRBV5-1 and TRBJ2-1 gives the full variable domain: KAGVTQTPRYLIKTRGQQVTLSCSPISGHRSVSWYQQTPGQGLQFLFEYFSETQRNKGNFPGRFSGRQFSNSRSEMNVSTLELGDSALYLCASSFDLGTGEGNEQFFGPGTRLTVL.

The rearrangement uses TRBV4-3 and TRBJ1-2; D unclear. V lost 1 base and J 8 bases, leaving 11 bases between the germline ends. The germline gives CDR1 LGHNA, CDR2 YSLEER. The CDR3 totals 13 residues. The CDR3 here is CASSQGPGVGYTF. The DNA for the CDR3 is TGCGCCAGCAGCCAAGGACCCGGGGTCGGCTACACCTTC.

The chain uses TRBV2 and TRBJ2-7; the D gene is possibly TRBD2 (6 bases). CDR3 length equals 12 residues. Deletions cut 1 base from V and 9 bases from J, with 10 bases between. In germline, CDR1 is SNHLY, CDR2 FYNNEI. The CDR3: CASSEGGEWQYF. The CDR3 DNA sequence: TGTGCCAGCAGTGAAGGCGGGGAATGGCAGTACTTC.

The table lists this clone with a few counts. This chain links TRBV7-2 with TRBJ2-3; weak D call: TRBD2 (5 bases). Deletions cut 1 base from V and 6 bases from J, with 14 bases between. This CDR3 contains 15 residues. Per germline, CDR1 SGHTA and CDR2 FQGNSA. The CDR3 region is CASSLGGKWEDTQYF. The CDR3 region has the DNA TGTGCCAGCAGCTTAGGAGGAAAGTGGGAGGATACGCAGTATTTT.

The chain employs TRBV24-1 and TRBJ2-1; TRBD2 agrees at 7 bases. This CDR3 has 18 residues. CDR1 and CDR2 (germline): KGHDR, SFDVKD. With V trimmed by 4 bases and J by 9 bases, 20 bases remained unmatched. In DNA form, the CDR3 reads TGTGCCACCAGTGACGCCGGAGGACTAGTAATTAATGAAGGTGAGCAGTTCTTC. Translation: CATSDAGGLVINEGEQFF.

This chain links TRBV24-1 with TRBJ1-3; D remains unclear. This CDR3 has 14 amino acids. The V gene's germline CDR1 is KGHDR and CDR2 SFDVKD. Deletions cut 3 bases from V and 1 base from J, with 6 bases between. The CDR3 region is CATSDPPSGNTIYF. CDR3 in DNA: TGTGCCACCAGTGATCCCCCATCTGGAAACACCATATATTTT.